This T cell receptor beta chain came from a study of cytomegalovirus exposure and HLA in healthy donors. Study outcomes and limitations: The study labeled 180 or so TCR beta chains cytomegalovirus-associated.

Primers: 60 Vbeta forward and 13 Jbeta reverse. This table comes from immunoSEQ multiplex PCR, and its TCRdb copy is limited to in-frame clones, with some not included. The sample includes 110,000 to 150,000 clones, roughly three quarters of them seen just once. Details on this clone: Antigen unknown.

The CDR3 has 13 amino acids. The germline V gene encodes CDR1 MDHEN and CDR2 SYDVKM. V shed 7 bases and J shed 5 bases, with 15 bases lying between them. The receptor comes from a man aged 60 to 69 in good health and CMV-seronegative. The V gene is TRBV28, the J gene TRBJ2-7; D perhaps matches TRBD2 (7 bases). Sequencing used PBMCs. The CDR3 loop reads CASIRGGQDEQYF. The CDR3 bases are TGTGCCAGCATTAGGGGGGGCCAGGACGAGCAGTACTTC.